The 28 T cell receptor beta chains in this list originate from one sample, sequenced in a study of OX40 agonist ivuxolimab in advanced cancers. The repertoire was sequenced with immunoSEQ multiplex PCR; TCRdb's copy has only in-frame clones and lacks some. The sample includes approximately 80,000 clones, 91% of them seen just once. This specimen was CD4+ or CD8+ T cells sorted from blood, taken in a trial of the OX40 agonist ivuxolimab. The receptor set was obtained from an adult with an advanced solid tumor such as melanoma, head and neck, liver or kidney cancer.

Regarding this clone: Other DNA sequences in the sample encode the same CDR3. This sequence joins TRBV30 and TRBJ2-3, with unresolved D. Trimming left V 0 bases short and J 2 bases short, with 0 bases between. The CDR3 spans 11 residues. Per the germline V gene, CDR1 is GTSNPN and CDR2 is SVGIG (reference sequence). CDR3: CAWSVTDTQYF. The CDR3 DNA follows: TGTGCCTGGAGTGTCACAGATACGCAGTATTTT.

J is TRBJ2-7 and V is TRBV6-5; weak D call: TRBD1 (7 bases). CDR3 length: 15 amino acids. The germline gives CDR1 MNHEY, CDR2 SVGAGI. Trimming shortened V by 0 bases and J by 7 bases, and 16 bases separated the two germline ends. CDR3 in DNA: TGTGCCAGCAGTTACTCGGCCACAGGGGCGGGGGAGCAGTACTTC. Translation: CASSYSATGAGEQYF.

This chain joins TRBV5-6 and TRBJ2-7; D remains ambiguous. The CDR3 spans 11 residues. Trimming shortened V by 4 bases and J by 2 bases, and 4 bases separated the two germline ends. Germline assignment: CDR1 SGHDT and CDR2 YYEEEE. The CDR3 region has the DNA TGTGCCAGCAGCGCCCCCTACGAGCAGTACTTC. Translation: CASSAPYEQYF.

The chain uses TRBV5-1 and TRBJ2-1; 7 bases map to TRBD2. The CDR3 covers 12 residues. V was clipped by 4 bases and J by 14 bases; unmatched bases: 9. Germline V CDR1 and CDR2: SGHRS, YFSETQ. The CDR3, as DNA: TGCGCCAGCAGCCGGGAGGAGACCAAAAAGTTCTTC. Translation: CASSREETKKFF.

The chain recombines TRBV29-1 with TRBJ2-3; D is uncertain. V was cut by 7 bases and J by 7 bases, with 18 bases left in between. CDR1 SQVTM and CDR2 ANQGSEA come from the germline V gene. The CDR3 has 13 residues. CDR3 DNA sequence: TGCAGCGCGTCATCGGGCCTGTCGAATACGCAGTATTTT. It yields the protein CSASSGLSNTQYF.

This clone was observed once. The CDR3 is CAWSTSGGTDTQYF. CDR3 in DNA: TGTGCCTGGAGTACTAGCGGGGGAACAGATACGCAGTATTTT. J is TRBJ2-3 and V is TRBV30; 11 positions match TRBD2. After removal of 2 bases from V and 3 bases from J, the junction contained 1 base not matched to a gene. The CDR3 has 14 amino acids. From germline, CDR1 is GTSNPN and CDR2 SVGIG (reference sequence).

The rearrangement uses TRBV23-1 and TRBJ2-7; D is tentatively TRBD1 or TRBD2 (5 bases each). TRBV23-1 is assigned to the ORF class and has an uncertain function. This CDR3 spans 17 amino acids. Trimming removed 2 bases from V and 5 bases from J, with 22 bases in between. In DNA form, the CDR3 reads TGCGCCAGCAGTCAAGGACGTCGGGACCAAGGGTCCAACGAGCAGTACGTC. This gives the protein CASSQGRRDQGSNEQYV.

V usage is TRBV30 and J usage is TRBJ2-4, with 8 bases identical to TRBD2. The CDR3 loop spans 15 amino acids. The ends lost 0 bases at V and 3 bases at J; junction bases unmatched: 4. The germline V gene has CDR1 GTSNPN and CDR2 SVGIG (reference sequence). Here the CDR3 DNA reads TGTGCCTGGAGTGTCCGGCGGGAGGTCAAAAACATTCAGTACTTC. Protein: CAWSVRREVKNIQYF.

J is TRBJ2-3 and V is TRBV4-2; D ambiguous. Germline loops: CDR1 LGHNA, CDR2 YNFKEQ. The CDR3 totals 13 residues. Trimming stripped 4 bases from V and 4 bases from J, with 9 bases between. The CDR3 loop reads CASSPTLADTQYF. CDR3 nucleotide sequence: TGTGCCAGCAGCCCAACTTTAGCAGATACGCAGTATTTT.

The V gene is TRBV25-1, the J gene TRBJ2-7, with D possibly matching TRBD2 (5 bases). The V and J ends lost 8 bases and 0 bases respectively, with 8 bases between them. Germline-derived CDR1 and CDR2 are MGHDK and SYGVNS. The CDR3 is 12 amino acids. In nucleotides, the CDR3 is TGTGCCAGCGGGGAGCCCTCCTACGAGCAGTACTTC. Residues: CASGEPSYEQYF.

The gene calls are TRBV4-1 and TRBJ2-7; D uncertain. Germline CDR1 is MGHRA and CDR2 is YSYEKL. CDR3 size: 21 residues. The CDR3 bases are TGCCCCGACGGCCAGCAGCCACGGCAAGGACGAACGGATAAAAGCTCCTACGAGCAGTACGTC. Translating it yields CPDGQQPRQGRTDKSSYEQYV.

The chain carries TRBV7-6 and TRBJ2-1, with TRBD2 matching 11 bases. The CDR3 covers 15 residues. The junction had 1 base not matched to a gene; V was cut back by 4 bases and J by 2 bases. Germline V lookup: CDR1 SGHVS, CDR2 FNYEAQ. The CDR3 loop reads CASSSGLAAYNEQFF. CDR3 DNA: TGTGCCAGCAGCTCGGGACTAGCGGCCTACAATGAGCAGTTCTTC. Using reference TRBV7-6 and TRBJ2-1 for the parts outside the CDR3, the full variable domain is GAGVSQSPRYKVTKRGQDVALRCDPISGHVSLYWYRQALGQGPEFLTYFNYEAQQDKSGLPNDRFSAERPEGSISTLTIQRTEQRDSAMYRCASSSGLAAYNEQFFGPGTRLTVL.

V and J are TRBV28 and TRBJ2-3, with D maybe TRBD2 (6 bases). This CDR3 comprises 15 residues. V dropped 6 bases and J dropped 0 bases, with 13 bases sitting between them. Per the germline V gene, CDR1 is MDHEN and CDR2 is SYDVKM. CDR3 amino acids: CASRMGLASTDTQYF. In nucleotides, the CDR3 is TGTGCCAGCAGGATGGGACTGGCTAGCACAGATACGCAGTATTTT.

The V and J genes are TRBV30 and TRBJ2-1; D is perhaps TRBD1 (6 bases). Trimming took 0 bases from V and 5 from J, leaving 8 bases between them. CDR3 length equals 13 residues. The V gene's germline CDR1 is GTSNPN and CDR2 SVGIG (reference sequence). The CDR3 nucleotides read TGTGCCTGGAGTGTACAGGGAAACAATGAGCAGTTCTTC. Translated: CAWSVQGNNEQFF.

CDR3 residues: CASSWTGTLSPQHF. The CDR3 region has the DNA TGTGCCAGCAGTTGGACCGGGACACTTTCTCCCCAGCATTTT. The chain couples TRBV28 to TRBJ1-5, with a tentative D call TRBD1 (6 bases). With 4 bases removed from V and 10 bases from J, the gap between germline ends came to 17 bases. The CDR3 is made up of 14 amino acids. Germline V gene sequence: CDR1 MDHEN, CDR2 SYDVKM.

V gene TRBV4-1 combines with J gene TRBJ1-5, with D possibly being TRBD1 (6 bases). The germline V gene has CDR1 MGHRA and CDR2 YSYEKL. The V end was cut by 1 base, the J end by 0 bases, with 22 bases between. There are 20 residues in the CDR3. In nucleotides, the CDR3 is TGCGCCAGCAGCCAAGGGAACATCCCGGGACATAAGTATAGCAATCAGCCCCAGCATTTT. Protein: CASSQGNIPGHKYSNQPQHF.

This clone was seen a single time. The chain links TRBV13 to TRBJ2-5; D ambiguous. The CDR3 consists of 14 residues. The germline V gene encodes CDR1 PRHDT and CDR2 FYEKMQ (reference sequence). Trimming removed 6 bases from V and 3 bases from J, with 14 bases in between. The DNA for the CDR3 is TGTGCCAGCAGGAATAGTCATAACGAAGAGACCCAGTACTTC. Its protein product is CASRNSHNEETQYF.

The CDR3 DNA follows: TGTGCCAGCAGCTCAATGATAGAAGCTTTCTTT. Translation gives CASSSMIEAFF. This chain connects TRBV7-6 to TRBJ1-1; D not resolved. Germline CDR1 is SGHVS and CDR2 is FNYEAQ. V lost 4 bases and J lost 8, with 8 bases in between. The CDR3 is made up of 11 amino acids.

The V call is TRBV7-9, the J call TRBJ1-1, with a weak D call TRBD1 (6 bases). Trimming shortened V by 5 bases and J by 8 bases, and 18 bases separated the two germline ends. This CDR3 region has 14 residues. Germline V gene sequence: CDR1 SEHNR, CDR2 FQNEAQ (reference sequence). The DNA for the CDR3 is TGTGCCAGCAGCGCCCCCACAGGGAGGGAAGAAGCTTTCTTT. This gives the protein CASSAPTGREEAFF. Full variable domain (remainder filled in from reference TRBV7-9 and TRBJ1-1): DTGVSQNPRHKITKRGQNVTFRCDPISEHNRLYWYRQTLGQGPEFLTYFQNEAQLEKSRLLSDRFSAERPKGSFSTLEIQRTEQGDSAMYLCASSAPTGREEAFFGQGTRLTVV.

The chain carries TRBV28 and TRBJ2-7, with a weak D call TRBD1 (5 bases). This CDR3 spans 13 amino acids. With 6 bases removed from V and 2 bases from J, the gap between germline ends came to 11 bases. The germline V gene has CDR1 MDHEN and CDR2 SYDVKM. Written as DNA, the CDR3 is TGTGCCAGCAGCCCCGACAGAGCCTACGAGCAGTACTTC. Translation: CASSPDRAYEQYF.

The rearrangement uses TRBV30 and TRBJ2-7, with D unclear. The CDR3 has 10 amino acids. Trimming pared 5 bases from V and 7 bases from J, leaving 9 bases between. The V gene's germline CDR1 is GTSNPN and CDR2 SVGIG (reference sequence). The CDR3: CAWGMGEQYF. CDR3 DNA: TGTGCCTGGGGGATGGGAGAGCAGTACTTC.

The chain couples TRBV6-5 to TRBJ1-4; D perhaps matches TRBD1 (6 bases). CDR1 is MNHEY and CDR2 is SVGAGI in the germline V gene. V was cut by 5 bases and J by 8 bases, with 15 bases left in between. The CDR3 is made up of 14 amino acids. The CDR3 bases are TGTGCCAGCAGTCTATTGGACAGTCACGAAAAACTGTTTTTT. Encoded protein: CASSLLDSHEKLFF.

This rearrangement joins TRBV25-1 to TRBJ1-2; tentatively, D is TRBD1 (5 bases). There are 17 residues in the CDR3. Trimming removed 2 bases at V and 3 bases at J, with 19 bases between. Looked up from germline, CDR1 is MGHDK and CDR2 is SYGVNS. The CDR3 bases are TGTGCCAGCAGTGAACTTGTCCCGGGGGACGGAGACTATGGCTACACCTTC. Translating gives CASSELVPGDGDYGYTF.

The chain is built from TRBV9 and TRBJ1-2; 7 bases are a match to TRBD1. V shed 4 bases, J shed 2 bases, and the junction held 11 bases outside the gene matches. The CDR3 has 16 amino acids. From germline, CDR1 is SGDLS and CDR2 YYNGEE. The CDR3 loop reads CASSHFIRDSNYGYTF. The DNA for the CDR3 is TGTGCCAGCAGCCACTTTATACGGGACAGCAACTATGGCTACACCTTC. Variable domain in full (rest from reference TRBV9 and TRBJ1-2): DSGVTQTPKHLITATGQRVTLRCSPRSGDLSVYWYQQSLDQGLQFLIQYYNGEERAKGNILERFSAQQFPDLHSELNLSSLELGDSALYFCASSHFIRDSNYGYTFGSGTRLTVV.

This CDR3 is CASSPGLAGSYNEQFF. In DNA, the CDR3 is TGTGCCAGCTCACCGGGACTAGCGGGCTCCTACAATGAGCAGTTCTTC. The gene calls are TRBV18 and TRBJ2-1, with 12 positions matching TRBD2. Germline V gene data show CDR1 as KGHSH and CDR2 as LQKENI. The CDR3 loop spans 16 amino acids. V shed 3 bases and J 0 bases; nucleotides not matched to a gene: 0.

The chain recombines TRBV15 with TRBJ2-1; 11 bases agree with TRBD2. Trimming cost V 6 bases and J 8 bases; bases outside gene matches: 9. Looked up from germline, CDR1 is LNHNV and CDR2 is YYDKDF (reference sequence). The CDR3 spans 15 residues. The CDR3 bases are TGTGCCACCAGGAAGGCTAGCGGGGGGTCCGATGAGCAGTTCTTC. This gives the protein CATRKASGGSDEQFF.

The chain recombines TRBV19 with TRBJ2-4, with D possibly TRBD1 on 6 matching bases. The CDR3 runs to 14 residues. CDR1 LNHDA and CDR2 SQIVND come from the germline V gene (reference sequence). The germline V and J ends were trimmed by 9 bases and 6 bases, with 18 bases remaining between them. The CDR3 loop reads CASIDPVDRNIQYF. In nucleotides, the CDR3 is TGTGCCAGCATCGACCCCGTGGACAGAAACATTCAGTACTTC. The full variable domain, rest sourced from reference TRBV19 and TRBJ2-4, is DGGITQSPKYLFRKEGQNVTLSCEQNLNHDAMYWYRQDPGQGLRLIYYSQIVNDFQKGDIAEGYSVSREKKESFPLTVTSAQKNPTAFYLCASIDPVDRNIQYFGAGTRLSVL.

The rearrangement uses TRBV7-6 and TRBJ2-3; no definite D call. V was cut by 2 bases and J by 2 bases, with 11 bases left in between. The CDR3 is made up of 15 amino acids. Germline CDR1 is SGHVS and CDR2 is FNYEAQ. The CDR3 nucleotides read TGTGCCAGCAGCTTAACTCCATCTAACACAGATACGCAGTATTTT. This encodes CASSLTPSNTDTQYF.